This is a list of T cell receptor beta chains from one sample in a study of blood T cell repertoires in COVID-19. TCRdb's copy holds only in-frame clones and misses some; the assay was immunoSEQ multiplex PCR. The sample has about 200,000 clones, roughly nine tenths seen once. Sequenced sample: PBMCs or T cells enriched from blood (not recorded which). These receptors were obtained from a woman aged 25 to 45 who had recovered from COVID-19. CDR3s include the opening cysteine and the closing phenylalanine or tryptophan. Fields, in order: V gene, clone size, J gene, D gene, CDR3 DNA, CDR3 protein. D genes are given only for firm matches. Clone size is shown for a subset of rows, as once, few, many or a class of expanded clone.

V gene: TRBV6-6
clone size: -
J gene: TRBJ2-7
D gene: TRBD1
CDR3 DNA: TGTGCCAGCAGTCAGGGGGCTGGGGGGACTTCATTCGGCGAGCAGTACTTC
CDR3 protein: CASSQGAGGTSFGEQYF

V gene: TRBV5-6
clone size: -
J gene: TRBJ1-6
D gene: -
CDR3 DNA: TGTGCCAGCAGCTCCGGGGGTCGGGGTTGGAATTCACCCCTCCACTTT
CDR3 protein: CASSSGGRGWNSPLHF

V gene: TRBV5-1
clone size: -
J gene: TRBJ2-5
D gene: TRBD2
CDR3 DNA: TGCGCCAGCAATCTAGCGGGGGAGGGAGAGACCCAGTACTTC
CDR3 protein: CASNLAGEGETQYF

V gene: TRBV7-9
clone size: -
J gene: TRBJ2-3
D gene: -
CDR3 DNA: TGTGCCAGCAGCGTCGACTCCCCAGCAGATACGCAGTATTTT
CDR3 protein: CASSVDSPADTQYF

V gene: TRBV5-1
clone size: few
J gene: TRBJ1-1
D gene: TRBD1
CDR3 DNA: TGCGCCAGCAGATCCACAGGGGTAGGGACTGAAGCTTTCTTT
CDR3 protein: CASRSTGVGTEAFF

V gene: TRBV5-1
clone size: -
J gene: TRBJ2-5
D gene: TRBD2
CDR3 DNA: TGCGCCAGCAGCCCGTCTAGCGGGGGGGCCGAGGAGACCCAGTACTTC
CDR3 protein: CASSPSSGGAEETQYF

V gene: TRBV7-9
clone size: few
J gene: TRBJ1-2
D gene: -
CDR3 DNA: TGTGCCAGCAGCCCGCCTGGGACACTAAACTATGGCTACACCTTC
CDR3 protein: CASSPPGTLNYGYTF

V gene: TRBV19
clone size: -
J gene: TRBJ1-4
D gene: -
CDR3 DNA: TGTGCCAGTAGTGGGGCAGGTGCTAATGAAAAACTGTTTTTT
CDR3 protein: CASSGAGANEKLFF

V gene: TRBV9
clone size: -
J gene: TRBJ2-5
D gene: TRBD2
CDR3 DNA: TGTGCCAGCAGCACGAGCGGGGGGGCCATCGAGACCCAGTACTTC
CDR3 protein: CASSTSGGAIETQYF

V gene: TRBV9
clone size: -
J gene: TRBJ2-7
D gene: TRBD2
CDR3 DNA: TGTGCCAGCAGCGAGGGGACTAGCGGTTACGAGCAGTACTTC
CDR3 protein: CASSEGTSGYEQYF

V gene: TRBV24-1
clone size: -
J gene: TRBJ1-6
D gene: TRBD1
CDR3 DNA: TGTGCCACCAGTGATTGGTCAGGGGGACAGGGTATTTCACCCCTCCACTTT
CDR3 protein: CATSDWSGGQGISPLHF

V gene: TRBV4-1
clone size: -
J gene: TRBJ1-3
D gene: -
CDR3 DNA: TGCGCCAGCAGTCATACAGTGCAGGGCCGATCGTCCTCTGGAAACACCATATATTTT
CDR3 protein: CASSHTVQGRSSSGNTIYF

V gene: TRBV15
clone size: once
J gene: TRBJ2-5
D gene: TRBD1
CDR3 DNA: TGTGCCACCAGCAGAGTCGGGACAGCAGAGACCCAGTACTTC
CDR3 protein: CATSRVGTAETQYF

V gene: TRBV24-1
clone size: -
J gene: TRBJ2-1
D gene: -
CDR3 DNA: TGTGCCACCAGTGGCAGGGACTACAATGAGCAGTTCTTC
CDR3 protein: CATSGRDYNEQFF

V gene: TRBV6-1
clone size: -
J gene: TRBJ1-5
D gene: -
CDR3 DNA: TGTGCCAGCAGTGAAGCGCAGCCCCAAGGGGCCCAGCATTTT
CDR3 protein: CASSEAQPQGAQHF

V gene: TRBV9
clone size: -
J gene: TRBJ1-2
D gene: TRBD1
CDR3 DNA: TGTGCCAGCAGCGTAGACTGGACAGGGAATGGCTACACCTTC
CDR3 protein: CASSVDWTGNGYTF

V gene: TRBV12-5
clone size: few
J gene: TRBJ1-2
D gene: -
CDR3 DNA: TGTGCTAGTGGTTTGCAAACTAACTATGGCTACACCTTC
CDR3 protein: CASGLQTNYGYTF

V gene: TRBV5-6
clone size: -
J gene: TRBJ1-3
D gene: -
CDR3 DNA: TGTGCCAGCAGCGAGACTGTGGGAAACACCATATATTTT
CDR3 protein: CASSETVGNTIYF